The sequence of this TCR beta chain was determined in a study of breast tumors, draining lymph nodes, adjacent tissues. Notes on the study in general: Luminal-like breast cancer showed significantly higher tumor–nontumor repertoire similarity than basal-like. Tumors had less TCR diversity than lymph nodes, more than nontumor tissue. The lymph node origin of tumor T cells was framed as consistent with a hypothesis, not demonstrated. Data fit most tumor T cells coming from lymph node, expanding in tumor.

The sample holds many counts of this clonotype. The antigen is unknown. TCRdb re-called the multiplex PCR reads through MiXCR, storing one row per CDR3 protein. The repertoire has 70,000 to 85,000 distinct CDR3 sequences, around 20% of them found once; the top ten carry 2% to 2.5%. The lymph nodes were axillary draining lymph nodes from breast cancer patients. V was clipped by 10 bases and J by 4 bases; unmatched bases: 7. In germline, CDR1 is LGHNA, CDR2 YNFKEQ. The CDR3 spans 14 residues. The sample comprised axillary lymph node tissue. The clonotype was recovered from a female donor with breast cancer. Some clones in this sample may be carry-over from other donors' samples. The V gene is TRBV4-2, the J gene TRBJ1-2; TRBD1 matches 12 bases. The CDR3 coding sequence is TGTGCCACCTCCAAGGGACAGGGGGCCTATGGCTACACCTTC. Protein product: CATSKGQGAYGYTF.